This T cell receptor (beta chain) derives from a study of early T cells in non-severe SARS-CoV-2 infection. As for the study in general: RNA in bulk from unsorted whole blood was sequenced, and chains were unpaired. Study-level findings and limits: Clonotype matching in VDJdb favored anti-spike CD8 responses and did not capture private and CD4 specificities.

In germline, CDR1 is SNHLY, CDR2 FYNNEI. V lost 0 bases to trimming and J lost 7 bases, with 12 bases between them. The CDR3 has 14 residues. Molecules of cDNA were individually given unique molecular identifiers that were attached to them. TCRdb redid the calling of the 5' RACE reads with MiXCR, one entry per CDR3 protein. The table lists roughly 17,000 distinct CDR3 sequences, about 5.5% of them singletons. To note about this clonotype: Antigen unknown.

The V call is TRBV2, the J call TRBJ1-2, with D possibly being TRBD1 (6 bases). The receptor's source is an adult who was a healthcare worker with PCR-confirmed SARS-CoV-2 infection or an uninfected control (not recorded which). The sequenced sample was whole blood. The DNA for the CDR3 is TGTGCCAGCAGTGAAGCGCCAGGGGTGTCTGGCTACACCTTC. Its translation is CASSEAPGVSGYTF.